Each of the 21 T cell receptor beta chains below was sequenced from the same sample in a study of a mutant IDH1 vaccine in newly diagnosed glioma (dated by TCRdb to the early 2020s). This specimen's time point label, interpreted: week 35, safety follow-up. Each vaccine dose was 300 ug of a 20-mer mutant IDH1 peptide in Montanide, given subcutaneously with topical imiquimod. Their target antigens are unknown. To prepare the library, the immunoSEQ multiplex PCR assay was applied. In its TCRdb copy, this immuneACCESS table keeps in-frame sequences only and misses some clones. Where compared with another copy, unresolved V genes explain less than half of these, and the others have no known cause. The sample table holds tens of thousands of clones, of which 80% to 90% were seen once. Roughly 1.5% of the sample goes to the ten largest clones. The sample in question was PBMCs, obtained from a glioma patient whose treatment included an IDH1 peptide vaccine. Receptors originate from a man between 40 and 49 years old with glioma.

The chain is built from TRBV4-1 and TRBJ2-7; D remains unclear. Per the germline V gene, CDR1 is MGHRA and CDR2 is YSYEKL. Trimming removed 1 base from V and 3 bases from J, with 7 bases in between. The CDR3 has 13 residues. The CDR3 loop reads CASSQAQGYEQYF. In DNA form, the CDR3 reads TGCGCCAGCAGCCAAGCGCAAGGCTACGAGCAGTACTTC.

In this sample, this clone turned up a few times. The rearrangement uses TRBV5-1 and TRBJ2-4; tentatively, D is TRBD1 or TRBD2 (5 bases each). V dropped 4 bases and J dropped 7 bases, with 15 bases sitting between them. In germline, CDR1 is SGHRS, CDR2 YFSETQ. The CDR3 consists of 14 residues. CDR3 sequence (DNA): TGCGCCAGCAGCCGGGGCGAGGTGAACAACATTCAGTACTTC. Residues: CASSRGEVNNIQYF.

V gene TRBV7-9 combines with J gene TRBJ1-5; D is unclear. This CDR3 region has 15 residues. Germline CDR1 and CDR2: SEHNR and FQNEAQ (reference sequence). Trimming removed 4 bases at V and 0 bases at J, with 10 bases between. CDR3 nucleotides: TGTGCCAGCAGCTCGTTGGTAGATAGCAATCAGCCCCAGCATTTT. The encoded protein is CASSSLVDSNQPQHF. The full variable domain, its missing parts supplied by reference TRBV7-9 and TRBJ1-5, is DTGVSQNPRHKITKRGQNVTFRCDPISEHNRLYWYRQTLGQGPEFLTYFQNEAQLEKSRLLSDRFSAERPKGSFSTLEIQRTEQGDSAMYLCASSSLVDSNQPQHFGDGTRLSIL.

The rearrangement joins TRBV5-8 to TRBJ1-4; tentative D call: TRBD1 (5 bases). Germline V lookup: CDR1 SGHTS, CDR2 YDEGEE. V shed 5 bases and J shed 7 bases, with 12 bases lying between them. The CDR3 covers 13 residues. The CDR3 DNA is TGTGCCAGCAGTCCAGGGAGCGGTGAAAAACTGTTTTTT. Residues: CASSPGSGEKLFF. Supplemented by reference TRBV5-8 and TRBJ1-4, the full variable domain reads EAGVTQSPTHLIKTRGQQATLRCSPISGHTSVYWYQQALGLGLQFLLWYDEGEERNRGNFPPRFSGRQFPNYSSELNVNALELEDSALYLCASSPGSGEKLFFGSGTQLSVL.

This clone was recorded once. In DNA, the CDR3 is TGTGCCAGCAGCTTTTCCGGGGCGTTGAACACTGAAGCTTTCTTT. Protein sequence: CASSFSGALNTEAFF. This sequence joins TRBV7-8 and TRBJ1-1; the D gene is possibly TRBD1 (5 bases). The CDR3 is 15 residues long. Germline loops: CDR1 SGHVS, CDR2 FQNEAQ. V lost 3 bases and J lost 0, with 11 bases in between.

This sequence joins TRBV10-2 and TRBJ1-1, with D unresolved. The CDR3 loop spans 18 amino acids. CDR1 and CDR2 from the germline V gene are WSHSY and SAAADI. Deletions cut 6 bases from V and 3 bases from J, with 26 bases between. CDR3 DNA: TGCGCCAGCAGCCCGCCCCGCCCCGTAAAGAATGCGGACACTGAAGCTTTCTTT. Translation: CASSPPRPVKNADTEAFF.

The chain recombines TRBV13 with TRBJ1-3; perhaps TRBD1 as D (6 bases). The germline V gene encodes CDR1 PRHDT and CDR2 FYEKMQ (reference sequence). V was clipped by 0 bases and J by 4 bases, with 10 bases between them. This CDR3 spans 15 amino acids. CDR3 residues: CASSLGTGGGNTIYF. The CDR3 region has the DNA TGTGCCAGCAGCTTAGGGACAGGTGGAGGAAACACCATATATTTT.

The V gene is TRBV27, the J gene TRBJ2-1, with 10 bases matching TRBD2. After removal of 4 bases from V and 8 bases from J, the junction contained 11 bases not matched to a gene. CDR1 and CDR2 (germline): MNHEY, SMNVEV (reference sequence). The CDR3 has 16 residues. CDR3: CASSSRSGLASDEQFF. CDR3 bases: TGTGCCAGCAGTTCGCGGTCGGGACTAGCGTCCGATGAGCAGTTCTTC.

The gene calls are TRBV18 and TRBJ2-3; possibly TRBD2 for D (6 bases). Germline V gene data show CDR1 as KGHSH and CDR2 as LQKENI. The CDR3 loop spans 16 amino acids. Deletions cut 5 bases from V and 0 bases from J, with 15 bases between. CDR3 nucleotide sequence: TGTGCCAGCTCAGCCAGGGAGCGGGCTAGCACAGATACGCAGTATTTT. Protein sequence: CASSARERASTDTQYF.

The chain uses TRBV7-8 and TRBJ1-1; possible D gene TRBD1, 6 bases. Germline values: CDR1 SGHVS, CDR2 FQNEAQ. Trimming removed 5 bases from V and 6 bases from J, with 16 bases in between. This CDR3 has 14 residues. CDR3 sequence reads: CASSRGGEYAEAFF. The CDR3 nucleotides are TGTGCCAGCAGCCGAGGGGGGGAGTACGCTGAAGCTTTCTTT.

The chain couples TRBV11-3 to TRBJ2-1; D possibly corresponds to TRBD2 (6 bases). V dropped 1 base and J dropped 0 bases, with 10 bases sitting between them. This CDR3 is 16 amino acids long. Germline V lookup: CDR1 SGHNT, CDR2 YENEEA. The CDR3 DNA reads as TGTGCCAGCAGCTTAGGTGGGGGGAGCTCCTACAATGAGCAGTTCTTC. Amino acid sequence: CASSLGGGSSYNEQFF.

This clone was detected once. CDR3 DNA: TGTGCCAGCAGCTCGAGTTTCAACACTGAAGCTTTCTTT. Its protein product is CASSSSFNTEAFF. V gene TRBV7-8 combines with J gene TRBJ1-1, with D uncertain. Germline V gene lookup returns CDR1 SGHVS and CDR2 FQNEAQ. Trimming took 4 bases from V and 2 from J, leaving 8 bases between them. This CDR3 contains 13 residues.

The V and J genes are TRBV6-1 and TRBJ2-3, with 11 nucleotides matching TRBD2. The CDR3 consists of 15 residues. Unmatched junction bases numbered 3, after V lost 2 bases and J lost 5 bases. From germline, CDR1 is MNHNS and CDR2 SASEGT. Written as DNA, the CDR3 is TGTGCCAGCAGTGAATTACTAGCGGGAGAAGATACGCAGTATTTT. Its translation is CASSELLAGEDTQYF.

The chain is built from TRBV4-2 and TRBJ1-1; 8 bases map to TRBD1. The J segment lost 14 bases and the V segment lost 4 bases, leaving 12 bases of the junction unmatched. The germline V gene encodes CDR1 LGHNA and CDR2 YNFKEQ. The CDR3 consists of 13 residues. CDR3 loop: CASSLLGGPGGFF. CDR3 coding DNA: TGTGCCAGCAGCCTCCTAGGGGGGCCAGGGGGCTTCTTT.

CDR3 region: CASSFGWGGYGYTF. The DNA for the CDR3 is TGCGCCAGCAGCTTTGGGTGGGGAGGCTATGGCTACACCTTC. The J gene is TRBJ1-2, the V gene TRBV5-1, with D unclear. Germline V gene data show CDR1 as SGHRS and CDR2 as YFSETQ. V gave up 2 bases and J gave up 4 bases, with 12 bases separating them. CDR3 length: 14 residues.

The chain carries TRBV5-1 and TRBJ2-7, with D hard to call. The V gene's germline CDR1 is SGHRS and CDR2 YFSETQ. V lost 4 bases to trimming and J lost 2 bases, with 13 bases between them. The CDR3 runs to 14 residues. DNA of the CDR3: TGCGCCAGCAGCAATCAGGCCTCCCCCTACGAGCAGTACTTC. This codes for CASSNQASPYEQYF.

The V gene is TRBV2, the J gene TRBJ1-2, with 8 bases fitting TRBD1. CDR1 is SNHLY, CDR2 FYNNEI, per germline. The CDR3 extends over 15 amino acids. V dropped 2 bases and J dropped 8; count of bases not matched to a gene: 10. The CDR3 DNA sequence: TGTGCCAGCAGTGAACGGACAGGGTATTCTGGCGGCTACACCTTC. Its protein is CASSERTGYSGGYTF.

This clone was counted a single time. The chain recombines TRBV6-5 with TRBJ1-5; D uncertain. V was pared by 5 bases and J by 9 bases, with 14 bases between. The germline V gene has CDR1 MNHEY and CDR2 SVGAGI. The CDR3 extends over 13 amino acids. CDR3 residues: CASSPLERGPQHF. CDR3 sequence (DNA): TGTGCCAGCAGTCCATTGGAAAGAGGGCCCCAGCATTTT.

This chain uses TRBV4-1 with TRBJ2-1; D ambiguous. This CDR3 comprises 15 residues. Germline V CDR1 and CDR2: MGHRA, YSYEKL. V lost 4 bases and J 4 bases, leaving 14 bases between the germline ends. The CDR3 DNA reads as TGCGCCAGCAGCCCCGAACGGCTGGCTTACAATGAGCAGTTCTTC. Its protein product is CASSPERLAYNEQFF.

This chain links TRBV21-1 with TRBJ2-1; no check of the table's D call, TRBD2, against the DNA was made. TRBV21-1 represents a pseudogene. The CDR3 sequence is 16 residues long. For the CDR3, the DNA is TGTGCCAGCAGCGCCGGACTAGCGGTTATGCAGAGTGAGCAGTTCTTC. This sequence encodes CASSAGLAVMQSEQFF.

The chain carries TRBV6-6 and TRBJ1-1; D might be TRBD1 (5 bases). The CDR3 is 15 residues long. V was shortened by 2 bases and J by 3 bases, with 13 bases between the two germline ends. Germline CDR1 is MNHNY and CDR2 is SVGAGI (reference sequence). The CDR3 bases are TGTGCCAGCAGTTACGAGGGACGGCGGGACACTGAAGCTTTCTTT. It specifies CASSYEGRRDTEAFF.